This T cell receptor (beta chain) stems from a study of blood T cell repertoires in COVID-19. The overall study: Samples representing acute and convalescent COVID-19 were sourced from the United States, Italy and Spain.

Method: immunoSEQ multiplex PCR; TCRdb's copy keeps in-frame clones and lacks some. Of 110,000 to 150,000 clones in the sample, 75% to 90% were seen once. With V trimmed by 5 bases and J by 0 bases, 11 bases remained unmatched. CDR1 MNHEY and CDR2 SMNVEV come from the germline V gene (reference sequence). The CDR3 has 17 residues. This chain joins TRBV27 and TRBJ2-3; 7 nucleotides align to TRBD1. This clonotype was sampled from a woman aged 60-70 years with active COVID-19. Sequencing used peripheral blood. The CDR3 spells CASSPDRVRISTDTQYF. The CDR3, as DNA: TGTGCCAGCAGTCCCGACAGGGTCCGAATTAGCACAGATACGCAGTATTTT.